One and the same sample provided the 3 T cell receptor beta chains below, sequenced in a study of neurological immune-mediated disorders. TCRdb called the 5' RACE reads again in MiXCR, with one record for every CDR3 protein. The sample consists of approximately 86,000 distinct CDR3 sequences, 2% to 3% of them appearing once. The sequencing sample was made of PBMCs. These receptors all stem from a woman aged 25 to 39 with multiple sclerosis.

This clonotype was seen many times. V gene TRBV29-1 combines with J gene TRBJ1-4, with D possibly being TRBD1 (5 bases). V was cut by 7 bases and J by 3 bases, with 15 bases left in between. Germline V gene sequence: CDR1 SQVTM, CDR2 ANQGSEA. The CDR3 has 14 residues. CDR3 in amino acids: CSAIAGQANEKLFF. The CDR3 nucleotides are TGCAGCGCCATAGCGGGGCAGGCTAATGAAAAACTGTTTTTT.

This clonotype has a count of ten or more. The chain combines TRBV5-1 with TRBJ2-1; 9 bases agree with TRBD1. V trimming: 7 bases; J trimming: 8 bases; junction bases outside the gene matches: 10. The CDR3 is made up of 14 amino acids. Germline V gives CDR1 SGHRS, CDR2 YFSETQ. The CDR3 coding sequence is TGCGCCAGCCAGACCGGGACAGGGAATCATGAGCAGTTCTTC. This sequence encodes CASQTGTGNHEQFF.

This clonotype was counted at least ten times. This rearrangement joins TRBV20-1 to TRBJ1-1, with a weak D call TRBD1 (6 bases). Trimming took off 0 bases at V and 4 bases at J, with 12 bases between the two ends. The CDR3 runs to 14 residues. Germline CDR1 and CDR2: DFQATT and SNEGSKA (reference sequence). CDR3 amino acids: CSARDSGTFTEAFF. The CDR3 DNA reads as TGCAGTGCTAGAGACAGTGGGACATTCACTGAAGCTTTCTTT.